The TCR beta chain described here comes from a study of T-cell memory formation after mild COVID-19. Overall study: TCR clusters showed largely donor specificity. Overall study results and limits: Contracting CD4+ clones lay largely in CM and EM, with CD8+ ones residing in EMRA.

Employing constant-segment primers, 5'RACE generated TCR alpha and TCR beta cDNA libraries bearing sample barcodes and UMIs. TCRdb processed the 5' RACE reads anew with MiXCR; each CDR3 protein has one entry. The table has 250,000 to 350,000 distinct CDR3 sequences, roughly 15% seen once; the top ten hold over 20%. Germline loops: CDR1 SGHRS, CDR2 YFSETQ. Between the trimmed V and J ends, which lost 0 bases and 7 bases, there was a span of 11 bases. This CDR3 has 15 residues. This clonotype was recorded a few times. Its antigen remains unidentified. The source material was PBMCs or a T cell subset sorted from them (not recorded which). The receptor's source is a man between 18 and 29 years old who had mild COVID-19 (a few samples of this study predate the infection). Cell type and time point are not known. The chain combines TRBV5-1 with TRBJ1-6; TRBD1 is a possible D gene (5 bases). The CDR3 bases are TGCGCCAGCAGCTTGGAGCAGGGCAAAAATTCACCCCTCCACTTT. As protein: CASSLEQGKNSPLHF.